The 27 T cell receptor beta chains given below trace back to one sample, sequenced in a study of cytomegalovirus exposure and HLA in healthy donors. Primers: 60 Vbeta forward and 13 Jbeta reverse. The table came from immunoSEQ multiplex PCR; TCRdb's copy has only in-frame clones and leaves some out. The data show approximately 150,000 clones, approximately 79% seen once. Specimen: PBMCs. The receptor set was obtained from a young woman in good health and CMV-seronegative.

This clone was detected a few times. The chain recombines TRBV6-5 with TRBJ1-2; perhaps TRBD1 as D (5 bases). The V and J ends lost 6 bases and 1 base respectively, with 9 bases between them. CDR1 is MNHEY and CDR2 is SVGAGI in the germline V gene. The CDR3 runs 13 residues. The CDR3 loop reads CASSRDSNYGYTF. The CDR3 nucleotides are TGTGCCAGCAGCCGCGACAGTAACTATGGCTACACCTTC.

The chain has TRBV25-1 and TRBJ1-1, with unresolved D. The CDR3 is 17 amino acids. V gave up 3 bases and J gave up 1 base, with 18 bases separating them. The germline V gene encodes CDR1 MGHDK and CDR2 SYGVNS. CDR3 loop: CASSDAWVVGGNTEAFF. CDR3 nucleotides: TGTGCCAGCAGTGACGCCTGGGTAGTTGGAGGGAACACTGAAGCTTTCTTT.

The chain combines TRBV7-9 with TRBJ2-1, with 10 bases that match TRBD1. CDR3 size: 16 residues. V lost 5 bases, J lost 8 bases, and 12 bases stayed unmatched. The germline V gene encodes CDR1 SEHNR and CDR2 FQNEAQ (reference sequence). For the CDR3, the DNA is TGTGCCAGCAGCCCACCGGGACAGGGGCCTCGGGATGAGCAGTTCTTC. It is translated as CASSPPGQGPRDEQFF. Based on the CDR3 plus reference TRBV7-9 and TRBJ2-1, the full variable domain is DTGVSQNPRHKITKRGQNVTFRCDPISEHNRLYWYRQTLGQGPEFLTYFQNEAQLEKSRLLSDRFSAERPKGSFSTLEIQRTEQGDSAMYLCASSPPGQGPRDEQFFGPGTRLTVL.

The chain carries TRBV30 and TRBJ2-1, with 7 nucleotides matching TRBD1. The CDR3 is 13 amino acids. The germline V gene has CDR1 GTSNPN and CDR2 SVGIG (reference sequence). The V gene end was trimmed by 5 bases and the J gene end by 8 bases; junction bases not matched to a gene: 9. CDR3 DNA sequence: TGTGCCTGGGCTCCCGACAGGGTTGATGAGCAGTTCTTC. Translated, it gives CAWAPDRVDEQFF.

The chain uses TRBV7-9 and TRBJ1-1; 7 nucleotides match TRBD1. V dropped 3 bases and J dropped 1; count of bases not matched to a gene: 2. Germline V gives CDR1 SEHNR, CDR2 FQNEAQ (reference sequence). This CDR3 contains 14 residues. CDR3 sequence: CASSLTGTNTEAFF. The CDR3 nucleotides read TGTGCCAGCAGCTTGACAGGGACGAACACTGAAGCTTTCTTT.

The chain has TRBV27 and TRBJ1-2, with 7 bases matching TRBD1. CDR1 and CDR2 from the germline V gene are MNHEY and SMNVEV (reference sequence). This CDR3 comprises 14 residues. J lost 2 bases, V lost 5 bases, and 5 bases had no gene match. CDR3 sequence: CASSEAGGNYGYTF. DNA for the CDR3: TGTGCCAGCAGTGAGGCAGGGGGAAACTATGGCTACACCTTC.

The V call is TRBV7-2, the J call TRBJ1-2, with 12 positions matching TRBD1. The CDR3 has 17 amino acids. J gave up 4 bases and V 0 bases, and 6 bases lay outside the gene matches. Germline V gives CDR1 SGHTA, CDR2 FQGNSA. CDR3 bases: TGTGCCAGCAGCTTAGCCCCGGGACAGGGGGCTCCCTATGGCTACACCTTC. Its translation: CASSLAPGQGAPYGYTF. Drawing the rest from reference TRBV7-2 and TRBJ1-2, the complete variable domain is GAGVSQSPSNKVTEKGKDVELRCDPISGHTALYWYRQSLGQGLEFLIYFQGNSAPDKSGLPSDRFSAERTGGSVSTLTIQRTQQEDSAVYLCASSLAPGQGAPYGYTFGSGTRLTVV.

The genes are TRBV7-3 and TRBJ2-1; TRBD2 matches at 7 bases. The ends lost 4 bases at V and 7 bases at J; junction bases unmatched: 4. Germline V gene data show CDR1 as SGHTA and CDR2 as FQGTGA. The CDR3 has 13 amino acids. For the CDR3, the DNA is TGTGCCAGCAGCTCCTCAGCGGGGAATGAGCAGTTCTTC. Encoded protein: CASSSSAGNEQFF. Complete variable domain (other parts from reference TRBV7-3 and TRBJ2-1): GAGVSQTPSNKVTEKGKYVELRCDPISGHTALYWYRQSLGQGPEFLIYFQGTGAADDSGLPNDRFFAVRPEGSVSTLKIQRTERGDSAVYLCASSSSAGNEQFFGPGTRLTVL.

The chain uses TRBV6-1 and TRBJ1-3; TRBD1 aligns across 9 bases. In germline, CDR1 is MNHNS, CDR2 SASEGT. This CDR3 is built from 14 residues. V gave up 7 bases and J gave up 5 bases; unmatched junction bases: 6. Here the CDR3 reads CASTPDRGRNTIYF. CDR3 bases: TGTGCCAGCACTCCCGACAGGGGGAGAAACACCATATATTTT.

V is TRBV27 and J is TRBJ1-1, with a weak D call TRBD1 (6 bases). The germline V gene has CDR1 MNHEY and CDR2 SMNVEV (reference sequence). V dropped 7 bases and J dropped 3 bases, with 24 bases sitting between them. The CDR3 is 17 amino acids. CDR3 coding DNA: TGTGCCAGCAAAAACCGGGGGGGCACGGGGGCACACACTGAAGCTTTCTTT. Translation: CASKNRGGTGAHTEAFF.

The chain recombines TRBV7-9 with TRBJ2-5, with 8 bases lining up with TRBD1. The CDR3 extends over 15 amino acids. V lost 5 bases, J lost 0 bases, and 5 bases stayed unmatched. Looked up from germline, CDR1 is SEHNR and CDR2 is FQNEAQ (reference sequence). The CDR3 sequence: CASSTRTGNQETQYF. CDR3 bases: TGTGCCAGCAGCACCCGGACAGGGAACCAAGAGACCCAGTACTTC.

In regard to this clone: Other DNA sequences in this sample translate to the same CDR3. The V and J genes are TRBV5-1 and TRBJ1-1; possibly TRBD1 for D (5 bases). CDR1 and CDR2 from the germline V gene are SGHRS and YFSETQ. The length of the CDR3 is 15 residues. Deletions cut 4 bases from V and 4 bases from J, with 17 bases between. The CDR3 sequence: CASSLADGGSTEAFF. CDR3 sequence (DNA): TGCGCCAGCAGCCTGGCCGATGGGGGGAGCACTGAAGCTTTCTTT.

The chain recombines TRBV6-5 with TRBJ2-5, with TRBD2 identical over 11 bases. The tail of the sequence fits TRBJ2-7 better, so the J call may be wrong. This CDR3 is 16 amino acids long. The germline V gene encodes CDR1 MNHEY and CDR2 SVGAGI. The CDR3 DNA is TGTGCCAGCAGTTACTCGAGTAGCGGGAGGGGTTCCGAGCAGTACTTC. Protein: CASSYSSSGRGSEQYF.

This clone came up once. The J gene is TRBJ2-7, the V gene TRBV6-1; D may be TRBD2 (6 bases). V lost 6 bases to trimming and J lost 2 bases, with 11 bases between them. CDR3 length: 13 amino acids. Germline V gives CDR1 MNHNS, CDR2 SASEGT. In DNA form, the CDR3 reads TGTGCCAGCAGACCGGGACTCCCCTACGAGCAGTACTTC. It specifies CASRPGLPYEQYF.

The sample holds one count of this clone. This rearrangement joins TRBV6-6 to TRBJ1-2; the D is unclear. The CDR3 totals 14 residues. Trimming removed 6 bases at V and 4 bases at J, with 15 bases between. CDR1 and CDR2 from the germline V gene are MNHNY and SVGAGI (reference sequence). The DNA of the CDR3 is TGTGCCAGCAGCGGGGAGTCCCCCATCTATGGCTACACCTTC. It yields the protein CASSGESPIYGYTF.

The chain combines TRBV5-4 with TRBJ2-1; tentative D call: TRBD2 (7 bases). V lost 7 bases and J 2 bases, leaving 19 bases between the germline ends. This CDR3 contains 16 residues. In germline, CDR1 is SGHNT, CDR2 YYREEE (reference sequence). In DNA form, the CDR3 reads TGTGCCAGCGCCCTTAGGGGGGGGGCTACCTACAATGAGCAGTTCTTC. Encoded protein: CASALRGGATYNEQFF.

Written as DNA, the CDR3 is TGTGCCACCAGCAGAGATCAGGGCGAAGTAGCTGGAAACACCATATATTTT. This gives the protein CATSRDQGEVAGNTIYF. The gene calls are TRBV15 and TRBJ1-3; maybe TRBD1 (5 bases). This CDR3 has 17 residues. The V and J ends lost 0 bases and 2 bases respectively, with 14 bases between them. Germline assignment: CDR1 LNHNV and CDR2 YYDKDF (reference sequence). The full variable domain, its missing parts supplied by reference TRBV15 and TRBJ1-3, is DAMVIQNPRYQVTQFGKPVTLSCSQTLNHNVMYWYQQKSSQAPKLLFHYYDKDFNNEADTPDNFQSRRPNTSFCFLDIRSPGLGDTAMYLCATSRDQGEVAGNTIYFGEGSWLTVV.

This chain connects TRBV7-2 to TRBJ1-5; 9 bases align to TRBD1. Germline V gives CDR1 SGHTA, CDR2 FQGNSA. The CDR3 spans 14 residues. V lost 5 bases and J lost 7; bases outside the gene matches: 6. The CDR3, as DNA: TGTGCCAGCAGCCGGGACAGGGCTAGGCAGCCCCAGCATTTT. The encoded protein is CASSRDRARQPQHF.

The DNA for the CDR3 is TGTGCCAGCAGTTCCCGCAGGGTGGGCGAACAGCCCCAGCATTTT. It specifies CASSSRRVGEQPQHF. This sequence joins TRBV2 and TRBJ1-5; possible D gene TRBD1, 5 bases. Between the trimmed V and J ends, which lost 5 bases and 7 bases, there was a span of 18 bases. Per germline, CDR1 SNHLY and CDR2 FYNNEI. The CDR3 sequence is 15 residues long.

This rearrangement joins TRBV29-1 to TRBJ2-7; D is undetermined. CDR1 and CDR2 from the germline V gene are SQVTM and ANQGSEA. The V end was cut by 4 bases, the J end by 1 base, with 23 bases between. The CDR3 spans 17 residues. CDR3 sequence: CSVVLRRVQRPSYEQYF. The CDR3 DNA reads TGCAGCGTTGTGTTGCGGCGCGTGCAACGACCTTCCTACGAGCAGTACTTC.

This chain connects TRBV6-5 to TRBJ2-7; D might be TRBD2 (5 bases). Germline values: CDR1 MNHEY, CDR2 SVGAGI. The CDR3 sequence is 15 residues long. Trimming cost V 1 base and J 6 bases, with 16 bases left between them. This CDR3 reads CASSYFGGSYAEQYF. The CDR3 bases are TGTGCCAGCAGTTACTTCGGAGGCTCTTATGCCGAGCAGTACTTC.

The genes are TRBV10-2 and TRBJ1-4; no clear D. This CDR3 has 14 residues. Trimming removed 1 base from V and 8 bases from J, with 11 bases in between. Germline values: CDR1 WSHSY, CDR2 SAAADI. CDR3 DNA: TGCGCCAGCAGTGAGTGGGCCTCCGGAGAAAAACTGTTTTTT. This sequence encodes CASSEWASGEKLFF.

This chain connects TRBV6-5 to TRBJ2-1; 7 nucleotides line up with TRBD2. Germline V gives CDR1 MNHEY, CDR2 SVGAGI. The CDR3 spans 15 residues. V lost 2 bases and J lost 0; bases outside the gene matches: 1. Written as DNA, the CDR3 is TGTGCCAGCAGTTACACGGGGGGCTCCTACAATGAGCAGTTCTTC. It encodes CASSYTGGSYNEQFF.

The chain carries TRBV6-5 and TRBJ1-5; 7 nucleotides align to TRBD1. CDR1 and CDR2 from the germline V gene are MNHEY and SVGAGI. The J segment lost 1 base and the V segment lost 5 bases, leaving 2 bases of the junction unmatched. The CDR3 has 14 amino acids. This chain's CDR3 is CASSKDRSNQPQHF. The CDR3 bases are TGTGCCAGCAGTAAGGACAGGAGCAATCAGCCCCAGCATTTT.

This clone occurred once. The V gene is TRBV5-1, the J gene TRBJ2-7; 7 nucleotides agree with TRBD1. The CDR3 covers 13 residues. Per germline, CDR1 SGHRS and CDR2 YFSETQ. Losses at the gene ends were 5 bases for V and 1 base for J; bases not matched to a gene: 3. CDR3 amino acids: CASSGQVSYEQYF. For the CDR3, the DNA is TGCGCCAGCAGTGGACAGGTATCCTACGAGCAGTACTTC.

The chain couples TRBV5-4 to TRBJ2-7, with 11 bases that match TRBD1. The CDR3 length is 17 residues. Germline trimming cut 3 bases from V and 3 bases from J; bases unmatched to any gene: 11. CDR1 is SGHNT, CDR2 YYREEE, per germline (reference sequence). The CDR3 is CASSSIGTGTGGYEQYF. DNA for the CDR3: TGTGCCAGCAGCTCTATCGGAACCGGGACAGGGGGCTACGAGCAGTACTTC.

This chain uses TRBV9 with TRBJ1-1; 10 nucleotides agree with TRBD1. CDR1 is SGDLS, CDR2 YYNGEE, per germline. The V and J ends lost 4 bases and 7 bases, in that order; junction bases with no gene match: 10. The CDR3 runs 15 residues. CDR3 nucleotide sequence: TGTGCCAGCAGCCCCCGGACAGGGGGTTTTATTGAAGCTTTCTTT. Amino acids: CASSPRTGGFIEAFF. The variable domain in full, with the rest retrieved from reference TRBV9 and TRBJ1-1, is DSGVTQTPKHLITATGQRVTLRCSPRSGDLSVYWYQQSLDQGLQFLIQYYNGEERAKGNILERFSAQQFPDLHSELNLSSLELGDSALYFCASSPRTGGFIEAFFGQGTRLTVV.